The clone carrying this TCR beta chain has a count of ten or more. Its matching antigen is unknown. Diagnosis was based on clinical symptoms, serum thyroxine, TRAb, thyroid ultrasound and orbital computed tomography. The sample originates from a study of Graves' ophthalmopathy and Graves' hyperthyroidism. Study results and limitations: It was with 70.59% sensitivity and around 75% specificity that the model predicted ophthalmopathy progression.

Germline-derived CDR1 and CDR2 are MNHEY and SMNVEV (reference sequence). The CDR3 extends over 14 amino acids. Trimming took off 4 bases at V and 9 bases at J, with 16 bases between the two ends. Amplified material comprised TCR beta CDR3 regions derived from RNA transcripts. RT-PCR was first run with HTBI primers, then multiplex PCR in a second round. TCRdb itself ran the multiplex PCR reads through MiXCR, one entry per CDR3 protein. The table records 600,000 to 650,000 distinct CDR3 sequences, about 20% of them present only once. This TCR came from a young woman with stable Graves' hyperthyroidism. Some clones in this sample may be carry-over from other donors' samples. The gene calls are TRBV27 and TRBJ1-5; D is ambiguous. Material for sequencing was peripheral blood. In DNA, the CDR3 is TGTGCCAGCAGTTATACGGACTGGCATCCGCCCCAGCATTTT. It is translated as CASSYTDWHPPQHF.